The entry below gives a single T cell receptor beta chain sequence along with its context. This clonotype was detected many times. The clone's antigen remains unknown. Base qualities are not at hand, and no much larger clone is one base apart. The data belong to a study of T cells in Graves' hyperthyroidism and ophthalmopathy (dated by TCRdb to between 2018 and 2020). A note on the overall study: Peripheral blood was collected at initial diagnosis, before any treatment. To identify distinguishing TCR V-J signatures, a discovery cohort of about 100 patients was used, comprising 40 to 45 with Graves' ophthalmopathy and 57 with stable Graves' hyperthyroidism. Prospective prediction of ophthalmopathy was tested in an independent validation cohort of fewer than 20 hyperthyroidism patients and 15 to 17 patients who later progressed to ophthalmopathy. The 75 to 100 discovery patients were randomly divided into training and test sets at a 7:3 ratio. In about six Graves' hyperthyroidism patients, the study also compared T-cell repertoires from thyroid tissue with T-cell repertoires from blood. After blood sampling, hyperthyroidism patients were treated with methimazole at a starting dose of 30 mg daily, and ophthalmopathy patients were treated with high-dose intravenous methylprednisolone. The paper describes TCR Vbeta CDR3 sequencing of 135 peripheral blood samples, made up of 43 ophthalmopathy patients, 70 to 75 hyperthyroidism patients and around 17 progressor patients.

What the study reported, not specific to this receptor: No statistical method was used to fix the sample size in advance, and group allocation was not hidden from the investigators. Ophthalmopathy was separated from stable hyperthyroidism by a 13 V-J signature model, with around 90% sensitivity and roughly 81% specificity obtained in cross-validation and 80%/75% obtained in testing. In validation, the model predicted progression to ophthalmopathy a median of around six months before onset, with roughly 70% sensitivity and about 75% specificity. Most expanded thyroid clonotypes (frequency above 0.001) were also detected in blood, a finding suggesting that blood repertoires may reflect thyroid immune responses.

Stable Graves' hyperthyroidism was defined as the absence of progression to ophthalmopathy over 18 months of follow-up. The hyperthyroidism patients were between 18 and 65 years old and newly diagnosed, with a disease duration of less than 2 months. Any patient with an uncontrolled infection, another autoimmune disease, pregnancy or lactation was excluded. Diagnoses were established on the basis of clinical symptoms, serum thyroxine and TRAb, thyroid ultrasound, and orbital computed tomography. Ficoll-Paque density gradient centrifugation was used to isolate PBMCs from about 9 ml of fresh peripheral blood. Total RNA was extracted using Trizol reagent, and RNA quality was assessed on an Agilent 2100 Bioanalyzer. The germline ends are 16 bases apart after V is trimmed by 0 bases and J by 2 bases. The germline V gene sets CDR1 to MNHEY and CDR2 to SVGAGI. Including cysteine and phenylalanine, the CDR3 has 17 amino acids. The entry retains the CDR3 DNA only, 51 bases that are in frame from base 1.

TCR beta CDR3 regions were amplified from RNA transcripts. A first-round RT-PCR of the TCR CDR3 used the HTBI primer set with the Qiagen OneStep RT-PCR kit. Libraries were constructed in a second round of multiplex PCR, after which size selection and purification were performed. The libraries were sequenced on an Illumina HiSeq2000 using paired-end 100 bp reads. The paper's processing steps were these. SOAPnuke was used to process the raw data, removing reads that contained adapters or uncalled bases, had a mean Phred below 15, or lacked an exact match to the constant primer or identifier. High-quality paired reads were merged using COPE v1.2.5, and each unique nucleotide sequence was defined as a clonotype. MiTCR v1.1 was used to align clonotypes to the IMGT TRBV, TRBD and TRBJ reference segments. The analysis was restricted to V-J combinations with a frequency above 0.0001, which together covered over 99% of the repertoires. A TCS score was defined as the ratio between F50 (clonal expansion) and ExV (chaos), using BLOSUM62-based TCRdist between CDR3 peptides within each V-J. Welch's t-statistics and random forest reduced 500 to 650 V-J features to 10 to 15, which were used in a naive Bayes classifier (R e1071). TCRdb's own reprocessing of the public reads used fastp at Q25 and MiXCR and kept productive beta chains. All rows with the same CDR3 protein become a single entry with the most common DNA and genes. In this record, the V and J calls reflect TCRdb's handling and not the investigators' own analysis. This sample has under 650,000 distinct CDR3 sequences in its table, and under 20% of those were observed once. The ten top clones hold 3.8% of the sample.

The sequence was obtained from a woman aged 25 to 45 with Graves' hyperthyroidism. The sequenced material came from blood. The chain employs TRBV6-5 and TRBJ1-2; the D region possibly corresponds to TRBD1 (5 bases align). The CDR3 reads CASSYSGRRLPNYGYTF. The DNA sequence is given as TGTGCCAGCAGTTACTCGGGACGGCGGCTACCCAACTATGGCTACACCTTC.